A selection of T cell receptor beta chains follows, all from one sample in a study of T cells after yellow fever vaccination. From the 5' RACE reads, TCRdb called clonotypes with MiXCR, one entry per CDR3 protein. The sample records 500,000 to 650,000 distinct CDR3 sequences, about 12% being singletons. Specimen: PBMCs, collected on the day of the yellow fever booster vaccination. The source of these receptors is a man aged 30 to 45 who received the YFV17D yellow fever vaccine. Both conserved end residues are part of each CDR3.

V gene: TRBV20-1; J gene: TRBJ2-7; CDR3 protein: CSASKEKDYRAWEQYF
V gene: TRBV27; J gene: TRBJ2-7; CDR3 protein: CASSRNRGRSYEQSF
V gene: TRBV6-2/TRBV6-3; J gene: TRBJ1-6; CDR3 protein: CASSYGVSPLHF
V gene: TRBV20-1; J gene: TRBJ2-1; CDR3 protein: CSAAKGLDYNEQFF
V gene: TRBV7-9; J gene: TRBJ2-3; CDR3 protein: CASSLSVSTDTQYF
V gene: TRBV11-2; J gene: TRBJ2-1; CDR3 protein: CASSEGGTPFF
V gene: TRBV6-5; J gene: TRBJ2-2; CDR3 protein: CASSYRPGQEHTGELFF
V gene: TRBV7-9; J gene: TRBJ1-2; CDR3 protein: CASSPRREAGNYGYTF
V gene: TRBV5-5; J gene: TRBJ2-5; CDR3 protein: CASSLVWTSGSKETQYF
V gene: TRBV7-8; J gene: TRBJ2-2; CDR3 protein: CASSASGQNTGELFF
V gene: TRBV29-1; J gene: TRBJ1-1; CDR3 protein: CSVEVIQGNTEAFF
V gene: TRBV20-1; J gene: TRBJ2-1; CDR3 protein: CSALEREGVHEQFF
V gene: TRBV20-1; J gene: TRBJ2-2; CDR3 protein: CSGGGDANTGELFF
V gene: TRBV2; J gene: TRBJ2-1; CDR3 protein: CASSPARHEQFF
V gene: TRBV3-1; J gene: TRBJ2-7; CDR3 protein: CATTQVRDGLSYEQYF
V gene: TRBV5-1; J gene: TRBJ2-1; CDR3 protein: CASSLTQGTGEQFF
V gene: TRBV24-1; J gene: TRBJ2-3; CDR3 protein: CATSVSVLPAGYTQYF
V gene: TRBV20-1; J gene: TRBJ2-7; CDR3 protein: CSAQKYRGLAGKAHEQYF
V gene: TRBV10-3; J gene: TRBJ2-5; CDR3 protein: CAISESTSGRVGETQYF
V gene: TRBV5-4; J gene: TRBJ2-6; CDR3 protein: CASSLYGANVLTF
V gene: TRBV20-1; J gene: TRBJ1-3; CDR3 protein: CSARGAYGTGNTIYF
V gene: TRBV10-3; J gene: TRBJ2-5; CDR3 protein: CAIRGQGEETQYF
V gene: TRBV6-1; J gene: TRBJ1-3; CDR3 protein: CASSHPGGAGNTIYF
V gene: TRBV20-1; J gene: TRBJ2-4; CDR3 protein: CSARVIDIQYF
V gene: TRBV11-3; J gene: TRBJ2-3; CDR3 protein: CASSPRWGITDTQYF
V gene: TRBV27; J gene: TRBJ2-1; CDR3 protein: CASSFSGTTRQNEQFF
V gene: TRBV7-2; J gene: TRBJ2-2; CDR3 protein: CASSLGGPSRSTGELFF
V gene: TRBV6-1; J gene: TRBJ2-2; CDR3 protein: CASKPGLAANTGELFF
V gene: TRBV29-1; J gene: TRBJ2-6; CDR3 protein: CSVTISGANVLTF
V gene: TRBV18; J gene: TRBJ2-7; CDR3 protein: CASSPPDRAPGGQYF
V gene: TRBV7-8; J gene: TRBJ2-1; CDR3 protein: CASSLGTSGMSEQFF
V gene: TRBV19; J gene: TRBJ2-2; CDR3 protein: CASSGDRVGTGELFF
V gene: TRBV6-5; J gene: TRBJ2-7; CDR3 protein: CASSFGQGAGEQYF
V gene: TRBV5-6; J gene: TRBJ2-2; CDR3 protein: CASSWGIGAGELFF
V gene: TRBV12-3/TRBV12-4; J gene: TRBJ2-4; CDR3 protein: CASSPRGGGPKNIQYF
V gene: TRBV2; J gene: TRBJ2-7; CDR3 protein: CAGGKDIAYEQYF
V gene: TRBV5-1; J gene: TRBJ2-5; CDR3 protein: CASSSLTGKEETQYF
V gene: TRBV11-1; J gene: TRBJ1-2; CDR3 protein: CASIKPGGDPTGYYGYTF
V gene: TRBV20-1; J gene: TRBJ2-5; CDR3 protein: CSAYLPGLAEETQYF
V gene: TRBV27; J gene: TRBJ1-4; CDR3 protein: CASSSRQGGGNEKLFF
V gene: TRBV7-2; J gene: TRBJ2-3; CDR3 protein: CASSLGGGATDTQYF
V gene: TRBV30; J gene: TRBJ2-3; CDR3 protein: CAWTSTGGSTDTQYF
V gene: TRBV27; J gene: TRBJ2-1; CDR3 protein: CASSLTRRAYNEQFF
V gene: TRBV20-1; J gene: TRBJ2-7; CDR3 protein: CSARDLGGTSGRTYEQYF
V gene: TRBV20-1; J gene: TRBJ2-3; CDR3 protein: CSARNGLAGGNTQYF
V gene: TRBV29-1; J gene: TRBJ2-1; CDR3 protein: CSVGGTGNSNEQFF
V gene: TRBV12-3/TRBV12-4; J gene: TRBJ2-7; CDR3 protein: CASRTTGTYEQYF
V gene: TRBV6-2/TRBV6-3; J gene: TRBJ2-1; CDR3 protein: CASNKVASGSRYNEQFF
V gene: TRBV20-1; J gene: TRBJ2-7; CDR3 protein: CSARGGDRSYEQYF
V gene: TRBV28; J gene: TRBJ2-2; CDR3 protein: CASSSGSNTGELFF
V gene: TRBV5-1; J gene: TRBJ2-4; CDR3 protein: CASSLEEGGSSKNIQYF
V gene: TRBV6-5; J gene: TRBJ2-1; CDR3 protein: CASRARGDEQFF
V gene: TRBV7-2; J gene: TRBJ2-7; CDR3 protein: CASSLGGQNEQYF
V gene: TRBV23-1; J gene: TRBJ2-1; CDR3 protein: CASSHPGLAGENYNEQFF
V gene: TRBV7-8; J gene: TRBJ2-4; CDR3 protein: CASSSSTSGRANIQYF
V gene: TRBV7-4; J gene: TRBJ2-3; CDR3 protein: CASSRLGPRGLSSTDTQYF